The clone carrying this T cell receptor (beta chain) appeared a single time. Gene names are the mouse ones. Read sequence stops 1 residue before the CDR3 end, and the germline J gene provides the missing end. TCRdb's table, derived via immunoSEQ multiplex PCR, lists solely in-frame clones and lacks some. The sample carries over a thousand clones, roughly 60% recorded once. Germline V lookup: CDR1 MNHDT, CDR2 YYDKIL. The CDR3 has 17 amino acids. V was pared by 1 base and J by 1 base, with 5 bases of the junction left unmatched. This sample was included in a study of tissue T cells after allogeneic stem cell transplantation. Noted time point: mouse harvest day 7 after allogeneic transplant. Tail vein injection delivered 10^7 T-cell-depleted bone marrow cells and 10^6 splenic CD5+ T cells.

The rearrangement uses TRBV17 and TRBJ2-5; 10 nucleotides align to TRBD2. This sequence was found in a female BALB/c mouse given C57BL/6 T cells with graft-versus-host disease after an allogeneic hematopoietic cell transplant. Sequencing was done on a sample of liver tissue. CDR3 DNA, as far as it was read: TGTGCTAGCAGTAGAGGACTGGGGGGAGGATACCAAGACACCCAGTAC. Translation: CASSRGLGGGYQDTQY. The CDR3 in its entirety is CASSRGLGGGYQDTQYF. Complete variable domain (other parts from reference TRBV17 and TRBJ2-5): DTTVKQNPRYKLARVGKPVNLICSQTMNHDTMYWYQKKPNQAPKLLLFYYDKILNREADTFEKFQSSRPNNSFCSLYIGSAGLEYSAMYLCASSRGLGGGYQDTQYFGPGTRLLVL.